A single sample gave rise to the 25 T cell receptor beta chains below, sequenced in a study of cytomegalovirus exposure and HLA in healthy donors. The PCR contained 60 Vbeta and 13 Jbeta primers. Only in-frame clones appear in the TCRdb table, and some are missing; sequencing was by immunoSEQ multiplex PCR. The table records 200,000 to 250,000 clones, 76% of them present only once. The sequenced material came from PBMCs. All receptors come from a young man in good health and CMV-seronegative.

The V call is TRBV9, the J call TRBJ2-1; 9 positions agree with TRBD2. The CDR3 contains 16 residues. Looked up from germline, CDR1 is SGDLS and CDR2 is YYNGEE. V shed 1 base, J shed 6 bases, and the junction held 8 bases outside the gene matches. CDR3 in DNA: TGTGCCAGCAGCGTATTGAGTAGCGGGAGCCTCAATGAGCAGTTCTTC. Amino acids: CASSVLSSGSLNEQFF.

This clone has only a few counts. The chain couples TRBV4-2 to TRBJ2-2; 10 bases align to TRBD2. V was pared by 4 bases and J by 5 bases, with 10 bases of the junction left unmatched. CDR1 LGHNA and CDR2 YNFKEQ come from the germline V gene. The CDR3 totals 17 residues. The CDR3 loop is CASSPVAGGLWTGELFF. CDR3 DNA sequence: TGTGCCAGCAGCCCAGTAGCGGGAGGCCTGTGGACCGGGGAGCTGTTTTTT.

The chain employs TRBV11-2 and TRBJ2-2, with D tentatively TRBD2 (5 bases). This CDR3 is built from 12 residues. Germline lookup yields CDR1 SGHAT and CDR2 FQNNGV. Trimming removed 10 bases at V and 6 bases at J, with 12 bases between. The CDR3 spells CATLPRAGELFF. The CDR3 bases are TGTGCCACCCTCCCGAGGGCCGGGGAGCTGTTTTTT. The variable domain in full, completed from reference TRBV11-2 and TRBJ2-2, reads EAGVAQSPRYKIIEKRQSVAFWCNPISGHATLYWYQQILGQGPKLLIQFQNNGVVDDSQLPKDRFSAERLKGVDSTLKIQPAKLEDSAVYLCATLPRAGELFFGEGSRLTVL.

J is TRBJ1-5 and V is TRBV4-1; possibly TRBD1 for D (5 bases). V lost 0 bases and J lost 5, with 14 bases in between. This CDR3 region has 16 residues. Germline V gene sequence: CDR1 MGHRA, CDR2 YSYEKL. The CDR3, as DNA: TGCGCCAGCAGCCAAGATGGGGGGGGAGGGCATCAGCCCCAGCATTTT. Its translation is CASSQDGGGGHQPQHF.

This sequence joins TRBV4-1 and TRBJ1-2; D remains ambiguous. Looked up from germline, CDR1 is MGHRA and CDR2 is YSYEKL. This CDR3 has 15 residues. Trimming took 0 bases from V and 5 from J, leaving 13 bases between them. The CDR3 region has the DNA TGCGCCAGCAGCCAAGAGGCGGAGGGCCCTTATGGCTACACCTTC. Protein: CASSQEAEGPYGYTF.

The chain carries TRBV15 and TRBJ2-5; 8 bases match TRBD1. The CDR3 runs to 14 residues. The germline V gene encodes CDR1 LNHNV and CDR2 YYDKDF (reference sequence). J lost 6 bases, V lost 0 bases, and 3 bases had no gene match. The CDR3 sequence: CATSRDWTGQTQYF. In DNA, the CDR3 is TGTGCCACCAGCAGAGATTGGACAGGGCAGACCCAGTACTTC.

This rearrangement joins TRBV9 to TRBJ2-1; the D gene is possibly TRBD2 (5 bases). Germline CDR1 and CDR2: SGDLS and YYNGEE. This CDR3 is built from 13 residues. Deletions cut 2 bases from V and 6 bases from J, with 9 bases between. The DNA of the CDR3 is TGTGCCAGCAGCGTCCGACTATCCAATGAGCAGTTCTTC. Protein sequence: CASSVRLSNEQFF.

The CDR3 reads CASLPDRGLDQPQHF. The CDR3 DNA reads TGTGCCAGCCTCCCGGACAGGGGGTTAGATCAGCCCCAGCATTTT. This chain links TRBV28 with TRBJ1-5; 10 bases agree with TRBD1. The CDR3 loop spans 15 amino acids. Losses at the gene ends were 8 bases for V and 5 bases for J; bases not matched to a gene: 9. From germline, CDR1 is MDHEN and CDR2 SYDVKM.

This rearrangement joins TRBV2 to TRBJ2-3; TRBD2 aligns across 10 bases. The CDR3 contains 15 residues. Germline values: CDR1 SNHLY, CDR2 FYNNEI. The trim removed 4 bases at V and 2 bases at J, leaving 3 bases unmatched. The CDR3 protein is CASSVAGGTTDTQYF. The CDR3 coding sequence is TGTGCCAGCAGTGTAGCGGGAGGCACCACAGATACGCAGTATTTT.

This chain uses TRBV7-8 with TRBJ1-4, with a weak D call TRBD1 (6 bases). Looked up from germline, CDR1 is SGHVS and CDR2 is FQNEAQ. This CDR3 is built from 15 residues. V lost 7 bases and J lost 0, with 12 bases in between. The CDR3 reads CASTPRTATNEKLFF. The CDR3 DNA sequence: TGTGCCAGCACCCCGAGGACAGCAACTAATGAAAAACTGTTTTTT.

This chain connects TRBV13 to TRBJ2-2; the D gene is possibly TRBD2 (6 bases). This CDR3 has 16 residues. Germline-derived CDR1 and CDR2 are PRHDT and FYEKMQ (reference sequence). V was clipped by 2 bases and J by 2 bases, with 12 bases between them. This CDR3 is CASSLIISGNTGELFF. CDR3 coding DNA: TGTGCCAGCAGCTTAATCATTAGCGGTAACACCGGGGAGCTGTTTTTT.

The genes are TRBV18 and TRBJ1-2; 8 bases align to TRBD1. The CDR3 is 17 amino acids. Per germline, CDR1 KGHSH and CDR2 LQKENI. V gave up 0 bases and J gave up 2 bases; unmatched junction bases: 8. For the CDR3, the DNA is TGTGCCAGCTCACCACCGGACAGGGCGCTCCACAACTATGGCTACACCTTC. Amino acids: CASSPPDRALHNYGYTF.

The chain carries TRBV11-1 and TRBJ2-1; 8 nucleotides align to TRBD1. The CDR3 covers 16 residues. The junction had 10 bases not matched to a gene; V was cut back by 5 bases and J by 4 bases. Germline-derived CDR1 and CDR2 are SGHAT and FQDESV (reference sequence). The chain's CDR3 is CASSPSTGGSYNEQFF. The CDR3, as DNA: TGTGCCAGCAGCCCAAGCACAGGGGGTTCTTACAATGAGCAGTTCTTC.

The V call is TRBV27, the J call TRBJ1-1; weak D call: TRBD1 (6 bases). The length of the CDR3 is 13 residues. V lost 3 bases and J 7 bases, leaving 12 bases between the germline ends. Germline V gene lookup returns CDR1 MNHEY and CDR2 SMNVEV (reference sequence). The CDR3 DNA reads TGTGCCAGCAGTTTGAGAGGGGGTAATGAAGCTTTCTTT. This gives the protein CASSLRGGNEAFF.

The chain combines TRBV5-1 with TRBJ2-7, with TRBD1 matching over 8 bases. V was pared by 3 bases and J by 5 bases, with 13 bases of the junction left unmatched. The CDR3 spans 16 residues. CDR1 is SGHRS, CDR2 YFSETQ, per germline. CDR3 in amino acids: CASSSGAETGVHEQYF. In DNA, the CDR3 is TGCGCCAGCAGCTCTGGTGCGGAGACAGGGGTCCACGAGCAGTACTTC.

This clone was counted a few times. The rearrangement uses TRBV7-9 and TRBJ2-7; 9 bases line up with TRBD1. V was clipped by 0 bases and J by 5 bases; unmatched bases: 5. The CDR3 has 15 amino acids. Germline V CDR1 and CDR2: SEHNR, FQNEAQ (reference sequence). The CDR3 nucleotides are TGTGCCAGCAGCTTAGCACAGGGGGCGCGGGACGAGCAGTACTTC. This sequence encodes CASSLAQGARDEQYF.

This clone was seen a handful of times. The chain uses TRBV30 and TRBJ1-1; D gene unclear. Germline CDR1 reads GTSNPN; CDR2 reads SVGIG (reference sequence). CDR3 length: 13 amino acids. With 2 bases removed from V and 1 base from J, the gap between germline ends came to 8 bases. The CDR3 spells CAWSRQGNTEAFF. CDR3 DNA: TGTGCCTGGAGTCGACAAGGGAACACTGAAGCTTTCTTT.

This clone showed up just a few times. The chain carries TRBV9 and TRBJ1-1, with TRBD1 identical over 9 bases. The CDR3 contains 15 residues. The trim removed 4 bases at V and 1 base at J, leaving 5 bases unmatched. The germline gives CDR1 SGDLS, CDR2 YYNGEE. The CDR3 DNA is TGTGCCAGCAGCTTCACAGGGGGCCAGAACACTGAAGCTTTCTTT. Protein sequence: CASSFTGGQNTEAFF. Variable domain in full (rest from reference TRBV9 and TRBJ1-1): DSGVTQTPKHLITATGQRVTLRCSPRSGDLSVYWYQQSLDQGLQFLIQYYNGEERAKGNILERFSAQQFPDLHSELNLSSLELGDSALYFCASSFTGGQNTEAFFGQGTRLTVV.

V usage is TRBV6-1 and J usage is TRBJ2-3, with TRBD2 matching 11 bases. Germline assignment: CDR1 MNHNS and CDR2 SASEGT. The length of the CDR3 is 18 residues. V shed 1 base, J shed 0 bases, and the junction held 6 bases outside the gene matches. In DNA form, the CDR3 reads TGTGCCAGCAGTGAAGATCTAGCGGGAGGTACTAGCACAGATACGCAGTATTTT. It encodes CASSEDLAGGTSTDTQYF.

This clone was observed a few times. The rearrangement links TRBV15 to TRBJ2-5; D is unresolved. The germline V gene encodes CDR1 LNHNV and CDR2 YYDKDF (reference sequence). This CDR3 spans 12 amino acids. V shed 0 bases and J shed 5 bases, with 4 bases lying between them. Here the CDR3 DNA reads TGTGCCACCAGCAGAGATGCGGAGACCCAGTACTTC. Encoded protein: CATSRDAETQYF.

The CDR3 protein is CASSIGTGGTEAFF. The CDR3 DNA follows: TGTGCCAGTAGTATCGGGACCGGGGGCACTGAAGCTTTCTTT. V and J are TRBV19 and TRBJ1-1; tentatively, D is TRBD1 (5 bases). The V end was cut by 3 bases, the J end by 4 bases, with 12 bases between. Per the germline V gene, CDR1 is LNHDA and CDR2 is SQIVND (reference sequence). The CDR3 spans 14 residues.

The CDR3 DNA sequence: TGTGCCAGTAGCCTGAAGACAGGGACCACAGATACGCAGTATTTT. Amino acid sequence: CASSLKTGTTDTQYF. The V call is TRBV19, the J call TRBJ2-3; TRBD1 matches 7 bases. CDR1 LNHDA and CDR2 SQIVND come from the germline V gene (reference sequence). J gave up 2 bases and V 6 bases, and 8 bases lay outside the gene matches. The CDR3 is 15 residues long.

This clone was detected only a few times. This sequence joins TRBV7-9 and TRBJ1-4, with D tentatively TRBD1 (6 bases). CDR1 SEHNR and CDR2 FQNEAQ come from the germline V gene (reference sequence). The CDR3 contains 14 residues. Trimming left V 8 bases short and J 7 bases short, with 17 bases between. This CDR3 is CASSSGVGGEKLFF. The CDR3 nucleotides are TGTGCCAGCTCCTCAGGGGTTGGTGGTGAAAAACTGTTTTTT.

The rearrangement joins TRBV7-9 to TRBJ2-1, with 7 bases fitting TRBD2. CDR1 SEHNR and CDR2 FQNEAQ come from the germline V gene (reference sequence). V dropped 0 bases and J dropped 4; count of bases not matched to a gene: 3. The CDR3 is 15 residues long. The CDR3 DNA reads as TGTGCCAGCAGCTTAGCGGGAGGGAGATACAATGAGCAGTTCTTC. The encoded protein is CASSLAGGRYNEQFF. Looking up the rest from reference TRBV7-9 and TRBJ2-1 gives the full variable domain: DTGVSQNPRHKITKRGQNVTFRCDPISEHNRLYWYRQTLGQGPEFLTYFQNEAQLEKSRLLSDRFSAERPKGSFSTLEIQRTEQGDSAMYLCASSLAGGRYNEQFFGPGTRLTVL.

This clone was picked up a small number of times. The chain links TRBV6-5 to TRBJ1-3; D call uncertain. The CDR3 is made up of 15 amino acids. Germline V lookup: CDR1 MNHEY, CDR2 SVGAGI. Trimming cost V 0 bases and J 3 bases, with 9 bases left between them. CDR3 bases: TGTGCCAGCAGTTACTCGGGTAGCGTTGGAAACACCATATATTTT. It encodes CASSYSGSVGNTIYF.